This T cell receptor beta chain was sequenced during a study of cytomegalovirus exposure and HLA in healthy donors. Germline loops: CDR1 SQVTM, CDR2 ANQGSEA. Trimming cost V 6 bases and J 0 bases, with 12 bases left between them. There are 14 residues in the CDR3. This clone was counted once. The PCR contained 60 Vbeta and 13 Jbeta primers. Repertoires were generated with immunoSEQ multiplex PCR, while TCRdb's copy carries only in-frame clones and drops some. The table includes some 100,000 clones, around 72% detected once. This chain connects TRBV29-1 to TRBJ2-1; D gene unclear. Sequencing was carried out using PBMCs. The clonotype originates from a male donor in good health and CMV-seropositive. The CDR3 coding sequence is TGCAGCGTAGCCTACCGGAGCTCCTACAATGAGCAGTTCTTC. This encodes CSVAYRSSYNEQFF.